A single sample is the source of the 7 T cell receptor beta chains below, sequenced in a study of blood T cells in healthy people across ages. Alongside a J-beta primer mix, a sample-barcoded 5' primer served in a second PCR lasting about 7 to 11 cycles. TCRdb reprocessed the 5' RACE reads via MiXCR and lists one record per CDR3 protein. The sample lists about 720,000 distinct CDR3 sequences, just under 25% occurring once. These records were also assigned to another study, of T cells of mothers and their children.

The sequencing sample was made of blood. The receptor source for this set is a boy aged 5-17 years in good health.

This clonotype was seen just once. The V and J genes are TRBV7-2 and TRBJ2-7; 12 positions match TRBD2. V shed 5 bases and J 5 bases; nucleotides not matched to a gene: 7. The CDR3 contains 15 residues. Germline assignment: CDR1 SGHTA and CDR2 FQGNSA. The CDR3 sequence: CASSALAGGYHEQYF. The CDR3 coding sequence is TGTGCCAGCAGCGCCCTAGCGGGAGGGTACCACGAGCAGTACTTC.

This clonotype was found once. This sequence joins TRBV20-1 and TRBJ2-1; 11 nucleotides agree with TRBD2. The J segment lost 2 bases and the V segment lost 5 bases, leaving 8 bases of the junction unmatched. The germline V gene encodes CDR1 DFQATT and CDR2 SNEGSKA (reference sequence). The CDR3 spans 16 residues. This CDR3 is CSAPIAGGIAYNEQFF. The CDR3 nucleotides are TGCAGTGCTCCGATAGCGGGAGGGATCGCCTACAATGAGCAGTTCTTC.

A few counts support this clonotype. The chain couples TRBV25-1 to TRBJ2-5; D uncertain. With 3 bases removed from V and 2 bases from J, the gap between germline ends came to 13 bases. The CDR3 spans 15 residues. The germline V gene encodes CDR1 MGHDK and CDR2 SYGVNS. CDR3 sequence: CASSDLMAVQETQYF. The DNA for the CDR3 is TGTGCCAGCAGTGATTTGATGGCGGTACAAGAGACCCAGTACTTC.

This clonotype has just a few counts. The V call is TRBV20-1, the J call TRBJ1-2, with D unresolved. Germline V gives CDR1 DFQATT, CDR2 SNEGSKA (reference sequence). This CDR3 has 12 residues. Deletions cut 3 bases from V and 4 bases from J, with 9 bases between. The DNA of the CDR3 is TGCAGTGCTAGGTCAGATTTCTATGGCTACACCTTC. The encoded protein is CSARSDFYGYTF.

This clonotype appeared a few times. This sequence joins TRBV6-1 and TRBJ1-4, with no clear D. The V gene's germline CDR1 is MNHNS and CDR2 SASEGT. Between the trimmed V and J ends, which lost 0 bases and 1 base, there was a span of 9 bases. CDR3 length equals 16 residues. CDR3 region: CASSEASIRTNEKLFF. The CDR3 region has the DNA TGTGCCAGCAGTGAAGCGAGCATACGAACTAATGAAAAACTGTTTTTT.

This clonotype was detected a few times. CDR3 protein: CSALAGLSPQIAKNIQYF. CDR3 nucleotide sequence: TGCAGTGCTTTAGCGGGACTGTCCCCACAAATAGCCAAAAACATTCAGTACTTC. The rearrangement joins TRBV20-1 to TRBJ2-4; TRBD2 aligns across 8 bases. The germline CDR1 and CDR2 sequences are DFQATT and SNEGSKA (reference sequence). The CDR3 has 18 amino acids. With V trimmed by 5 bases and J by 0 bases, 15 bases remained unmatched.

The genes are TRBV12-3 or TRBV12-4 and TRBJ1-4, with a possible D match to TRBD1 (6 bases). This CDR3 has 15 residues. Trimming removed 5 bases at V and 7 bases at J, with 17 bases between. CDR3 protein: CASSPQGKRGEKLFF. CDR3 bases: TGTGCCAGCAGTCCTCAGGGGAAAAGGGGTGAAAAACTGTTTTTT.